What follows are 29 T cell receptor beta chains derived from one specimen sequenced in a study of blood T cell repertoires in COVID-19. Method: immunoSEQ multiplex PCR; TCRdb's copy keeps in-frame clones and lacks some. The table records approximately 190,000 clones, under 90% of them present only once. Specimen: peripheral blood. Receptors were obtained from a man aged 25-40 years with active or convalescent COVID-19.

The chain recombines TRBV6-2 or TRBV6-3 with TRBJ1-1; 7 bases map to TRBD1. The CDR3 spans 16 residues. With V trimmed by 6 bases and J by 2 bases, 12 bases remained unmatched. Germline CDR1 reads MNHEY; CDR2 reads SVGEGT. The CDR3 DNA reads TGTGCCAGCAGCCGAACCCTGAGACAGGGCAACACTGAAGCTTTCTTT. Its protein product is CASSRTLRQGNTEAFF.

The gene calls are TRBV11-2 and TRBJ1-4; the match to TRBD1 covers 7 bases. This CDR3 is 16 amino acids long. Germline V gene data show CDR1 as SGHAT and CDR2 as FQNNGV. V trimming: 1 base; J trimming: 8 bases; junction bases outside the gene matches: 10. The CDR3: CASSLVLPAGGEKLFF. The CDR3 DNA reads TGTGCCAGCAGCTTAGTTCTTCCGGCAGGGGGGGAAAAACTGTTTTTT.

The V and J genes are TRBV19 and TRBJ2-5; tentatively, D is TRBD1 (6 bases). Germline CDR1 and CDR2: LNHDA and SQIVND (reference sequence). The CDR3 consists of 15 residues. V lost 3 bases and J 2 bases, leaving 13 bases between the germline ends. The CDR3 here is CASSIFGDKQETQYF. CDR3 coding DNA: TGTGCCAGTAGTATTTTCGGGGACAAACAAGAGACCCAGTACTTC.

J is TRBJ2-1 and V is TRBV28, with 11 bases aligning to TRBD1. V dropped 7 bases and J dropped 4; count of bases not matched to a gene: 3. CDR3 size: 14 residues. Germline-derived CDR1 and CDR2 are MDHEN and SYDVKM. CDR3 protein: CASIGTGGYNEQFF. In DNA, the CDR3 is TGTGCCAGCATAGGGACAGGGGGGTACAATGAGCAGTTCTTC.

The rearrangement uses TRBV5-4 and TRBJ2-7, with 11 bases aligning to TRBD2. The V and J ends lost 0 bases and 3 bases, in that order; junction bases with no gene match: 5. This CDR3 has 16 amino acids. Germline V gene data show CDR1 as SGHNT and CDR2 as YYREEE (reference sequence). CDR3 amino acids: CASSLAASGRIYEQYF. The CDR3 DNA sequence: TGTGCCAGCAGCTTGGCGGCTAGCGGGAGGATCTACGAGCAGTACTTC.

The chain combines TRBV5-1 with TRBJ2-1; TRBD2 matches at 9 bases. CDR1 and CDR2 (germline): SGHRS, YFSETQ. The CDR3 runs 14 residues. With V trimmed by 5 bases and J by 8 bases, 8 bases remained unmatched. This chain's CDR3 is CASSIASGIHEQFF. DNA for the CDR3: TGCGCCAGCAGTATCGCTAGCGGGATACATGAGCAGTTCTTC.

The chain is built from TRBV19 and TRBJ2-1; a weak D match, TRBD2 (5 bases). Trimming stripped 9 bases from V and 8 bases from J, with 14 bases between. From germline, CDR1 is LNHDA and CDR2 SQIVND (reference sequence). This CDR3 region has 12 residues. DNA for the CDR3: TGTGCCAGCGGGATAGCGTGGGATGAGCAGTTCTTC. Its translation: CASGIAWDEQFF.

This clone has a single count. The CDR3 spells CATSWTSPNTGELFF. In DNA, the CDR3 is TGTGCCACCAGTTGGACTAGCCCGAACACCGGGGAGCTGTTTTTT. V usage is TRBV24-1 and J usage is TRBJ2-2; 8 bases are shared with TRBD2. Germline CDR1 and CDR2: KGHDR and SFDVKD. Germline trimming cut 6 bases from V and 0 bases from J; bases unmatched to any gene: 2. This CDR3 is 15 amino acids long.

V is TRBV2 and J is TRBJ2-2; TRBD1 matches at 10 bases. CDR1 SNHLY and CDR2 FYNNEI come from the germline V gene. The junction had 6 bases not matched to a gene; V was cut back by 7 bases and J by 4 bases. This CDR3 contains 15 residues. The CDR3 sequence is CASTRGQGGTGELFF. CDR3 DNA: TGTGCCAGCACCCGAGGACAGGGGGGCACCGGGGAGCTGTTTTTT.

The chain joins TRBV7-9 to TRBJ2-1; 7 bases are a match to TRBD1. CDR1 and CDR2 (germline): SEHNR, FQNEAQ (reference sequence). J lost 7 bases, V lost 2 bases, and 2 bases had no gene match. This CDR3 region has 13 residues. The CDR3 protein is CASSLSQGNEQFF. DNA for the CDR3: TGTGCCAGCAGCTTATCACAGGGGAATGAGCAGTTCTTC.

This chain connects TRBV19 to TRBJ1-1; 8 bases map to TRBD1. Unmatched junction bases numbered 5, after V lost 3 bases and J lost 5 bases. Germline CDR1 LNHDA, CDR2 SQIVND (reference sequence). The CDR3 covers 14 residues. CDR3 in amino acids: CASSIQGAGTEAFF. The DNA for the CDR3 is TGTGCCAGTAGTATCCAGGGGGCTGGGACTGAAGCTTTCTTT.

This clone came up a few times. This chain links TRBV3-1 (or the pseudogene TRBV3-2) with TRBJ1-1; D remains unclear. Trimming took off 0 bases at V and 9 bases at J, with 14 bases between the two ends. Germline V lookup: CDR1 LGHDT, CDR2 YNNKEL (reference sequence). There are 14 residues in the CDR3. CDR3 nucleotides: TGTGCCAGCAGCCAAGATCGGGTAAGAAACAAAGCTTTCTTT. The encoded protein is CASSQDRVRNKAFF.

The chain links TRBV4-1 to TRBJ1-1, with TRBD1 matching over 8 bases. The ends lost 0 bases at V and 4 bases at J; junction bases unmatched: 13. The CDR3 covers 18 residues. Germline V gives CDR1 MGHRA, CDR2 YSYEKL. The CDR3 loop is CASSQDRGQGAWGTEAFF. CDR3 nucleotides: TGCGCCAGCAGCCAAGATAGAGGGCAGGGGGCTTGGGGCACTGAAGCTTTCTTT.

CDR3 loop: CASSLGQGGQPQHF. The CDR3, as DNA: TGTGCCAGCAGCCTCGGACAGGGAGGTCAGCCCCAGCATTTT. V gene TRBV3-1 (or the pseudogene TRBV3-2) combines with J gene TRBJ1-5, with 8 bases aligning to TRBD1. There are 14 residues in the CDR3. Germline values: CDR1 LGHDT, CDR2 YNNKEL (reference sequence). V lost 4 bases and J lost 6; bases outside the gene matches: 5.

V is TRBV28 and J is TRBJ2-7; a possible D gene is TRBD2 (6 bases). V lost 5 bases and J 7 bases, leaving 12 bases between the germline ends. CDR1 and CDR2 from the germline V gene are MDHEN and SYDVKM. This CDR3 is 12 amino acids long. This CDR3 is CASSPSRGEQYV. Here the CDR3 DNA reads TGTGCCAGCAGTCCGTCTCGGGGGGAGCAGTACGTC.

This clone occurred once. The V and J genes are TRBV3-1 (or the pseudogene TRBV3-2) and TRBJ2-4; TRBD1 aligns across 7 bases. The CDR3 loop spans 16 amino acids. Germline trimming cut 4 bases from V and 0 bases from J; bases unmatched to any gene: 6. Per germline, CDR1 LGHDT and CDR2 YNNKEL (reference sequence). DNA for the CDR3: TGTGCCAGCAGCCGGTGGGACAGTCCAGCCAAAAACATTCAGTACTTC. This sequence encodes CASSRWDSPAKNIQYF.

The chain is built from TRBV5-1 and TRBJ1-5; the D is unclear. Germline loops: CDR1 SGHRS, CDR2 YFSETQ. The CDR3 contains 14 residues. Trimming took off 0 bases at V and 7 bases at J, with 11 bases between the two ends. The CDR3 nucleotides are TGCGCCAGCAGCTTGGAGACTCCGGCCCAGCCCCAGCATTTT. Protein product: CASSLETPAQPQHF.

This chain links TRBV29-1 with TRBJ1-1, with D uncertain. The germline CDR1 and CDR2 sequences are SQVTM and ANQGSEA. CDR3 length: 13 residues. V was shortened by 3 bases and J by 0 bases, with 8 bases between the two germline ends. CDR3 sequence reads: CSVEEGMNTEAFF. The CDR3 DNA follows: TGCAGCGTTGAGGAGGGCATGAACACTGAAGCTTTCTTT.

The rearrangement uses TRBV6-4 and TRBJ1-6; D gene uncertain. The CDR3 is made up of 12 amino acids. Trimming removed 5 bases at V and 10 bases at J, with 9 bases between. Per germline, CDR1 MRHNA and CDR2 SNTAGT. The CDR3 is CASSTGESPLHF. DNA for the CDR3: TGTGCCAGCAGTACCGGGGAATCACCCCTCCACTTT.

V is TRBV7-2 and J is TRBJ1-3; possibly TRBD1 for D (6 bases). Germline V CDR1 and CDR2: SGHTA, FQGNSA. CDR3 size: 16 residues. The V end was cut by 5 bases, the J end by 6 bases, with 20 bases between. The CDR3 nucleotides read TGTGCCAGCAGCCCGGGGGGGGGCCCAAGGCCAAACACCATATATTTT. Translating it yields CASSPGGGPRPNTIYF.

V gene TRBV5-6 combines with J gene TRBJ1-2, with D possibly TRBD1 on 6 matching bases. CDR1 is SGHDT and CDR2 is YYEEEE in the germline V gene. V was clipped by 4 bases and J by 4 bases, with 8 bases between them. CDR3 length: 12 residues. CDR3 protein: CASSPGVYGYTF. The CDR3 DNA reads as TGTGCCAGCAGCCCAGGGGTCTATGGCTACACCTTC.

The rearrangement joins TRBV5-1 to TRBJ2-3; 10 bases map to TRBD1. The CDR3 contains 17 residues. CDR1 is SGHRS, CDR2 YFSETQ, per germline. Trimming took 2 bases from V and 5 from J; bases not matched to a gene: 11. The CDR3 is CASSFGGQGVGGDTQYF. The CDR3 DNA reads TGCGCCAGCAGCTTTGGTGGACAGGGGGTCGGTGGAGATACGCAGTATTTT.

V usage is TRBV19 and J usage is TRBJ1-1, with a possible D match to TRBD1 (5 bases). Trimming stripped 1 base from V and 0 bases from J, with 9 bases between. Germline CDR1 reads LNHDA; CDR2 reads SQIVND (reference sequence). There are 15 residues in the CDR3. The CDR3 coding sequence is TGTGCCAGTAGTATAGGCTCGACAGTGAACACTGAAGCTTTCTTT. Translation: CASSIGSTVNTEAFF.

The chain uses TRBV5-1 and TRBJ1-4, with D unresolved. CDR1 is SGHRS and CDR2 is YFSETQ in the germline V gene. V lost 4 bases, J lost 5 bases, and 21 bases lay in between. This CDR3 comprises 17 residues. The CDR3 DNA is TGCGCCAGCAGCAGCCCCGGGATTGGCTCGATCAATGAAAAACTGTTTTTT. This sequence encodes CASSSPGIGSINEKLFF.

The chain couples TRBV5-5 to TRBJ1-1; TRBD1 matches at 9 bases. The CDR3 length is 12 residues. The germline V gene encodes CDR1 SGHKS and CDR2 YYEKEE (reference sequence). V trimming: 1 base; J trimming: 11 bases; junction bases outside the gene matches: 3. As DNA, the CDR3 is TGTGCCAGCAGCTTGTCCGGACAGGGGGCTTTCTTT. This codes for CASSLSGQGAFF.

The chain employs TRBV3-1 (or the pseudogene TRBV3-2) and TRBJ1-1; D gene uncertain. This CDR3 is built from 14 residues. In germline, CDR1 is LGHDT, CDR2 YNNKEL (reference sequence). V was pared by 0 bases and J by 11 bases, with 16 bases between. The CDR3 DNA reads TGTGCCAGCAGCCAAGATGTGACGGTTTCAGCGGCTTTCTTT. Its translation is CASSQDVTVSAAFF.

The chain recombines TRBV19 with TRBJ1-1, with D uncertain. V shed 6 bases and J shed 11 bases, with 13 bases lying between them. The germline CDR1 and CDR2 sequences are LNHDA and SQIVND (reference sequence). The CDR3 has 11 amino acids. In DNA, the CDR3 is TGTGCCAGTAGGTTTGATACTAGGGCTTTCTTT. This gives the protein CASRFDTRAFF.

This chain uses TRBV7-9 with TRBJ1-5; no clear D gene. The CDR3 totals 13 residues. Trimming removed 5 bases from V and 7 bases from J, with 12 bases in between. Germline V gene sequence: CDR1 SEHNR, CDR2 FQNEAQ (reference sequence). CDR3 sequence reads: CASSNLGIQPQHF. DNA of the CDR3: TGTGCCAGCAGCAACCTCGGGATCCAGCCCCAGCATTTT.

This clone has only a few counts. J is TRBJ1-2 and V is TRBV5-1; TRBD1 matches at 9 bases. The CDR3 runs to 13 residues. The germline gives CDR1 SGHRS, CDR2 YFSETQ. With 9 bases clipped from V and 3 bases from J, the junction kept 6 bases outside the gene matches. The CDR3 loop is CATARDRDYGYTF. The CDR3 DNA follows: TGCGCCACCGCCCGGGACAGGGACTATGGCTACACCTTC.